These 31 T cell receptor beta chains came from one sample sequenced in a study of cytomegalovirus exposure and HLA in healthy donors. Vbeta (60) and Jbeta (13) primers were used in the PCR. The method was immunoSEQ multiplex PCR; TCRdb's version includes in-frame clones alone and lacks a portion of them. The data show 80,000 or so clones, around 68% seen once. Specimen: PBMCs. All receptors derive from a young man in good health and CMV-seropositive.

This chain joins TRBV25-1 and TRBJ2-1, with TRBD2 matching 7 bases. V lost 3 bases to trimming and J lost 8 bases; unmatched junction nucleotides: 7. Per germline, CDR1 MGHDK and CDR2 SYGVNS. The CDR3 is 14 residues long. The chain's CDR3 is CASSEGREKDEQFF. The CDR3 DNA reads TGTGCCAGCAGTGAGGGGCGGGAGAAGGATGAGCAGTTCTTC.

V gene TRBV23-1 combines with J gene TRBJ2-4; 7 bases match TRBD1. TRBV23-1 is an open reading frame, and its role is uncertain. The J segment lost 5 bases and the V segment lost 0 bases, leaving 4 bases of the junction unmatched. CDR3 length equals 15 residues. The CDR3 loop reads CASSQSWQGENIQYF. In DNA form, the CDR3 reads TGCGCCAGCAGTCAATCGTGGCAGGGGGAAAACATTCAGTACTTC.

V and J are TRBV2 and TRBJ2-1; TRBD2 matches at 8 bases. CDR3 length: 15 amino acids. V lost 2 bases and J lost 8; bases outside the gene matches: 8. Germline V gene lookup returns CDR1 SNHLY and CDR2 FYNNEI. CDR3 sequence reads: CASSEKGLVNHEQFF. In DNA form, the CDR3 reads TGTGCCAGCAGTGAAAAGGGACTAGTAAACCATGAGCAGTTCTTC.

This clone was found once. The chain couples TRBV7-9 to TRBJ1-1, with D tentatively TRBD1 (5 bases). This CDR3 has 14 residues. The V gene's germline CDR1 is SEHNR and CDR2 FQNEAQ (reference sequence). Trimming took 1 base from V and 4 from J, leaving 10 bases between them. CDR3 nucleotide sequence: TGTGCCAGCAGCTTAGAAGGGGTTGGCACTGAAGCTTTCTTT. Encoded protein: CASSLEGVGTEAFF. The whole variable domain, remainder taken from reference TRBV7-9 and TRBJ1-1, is DTGVSQNPRHKITKRGQNVTFRCDPISEHNRLYWYRQTLGQGPEFLTYFQNEAQLEKSRLLSDRFSAERPKGSFSTLEIQRTEQGDSAMYLCASSLEGVGTEAFFGQGTRLTVV.

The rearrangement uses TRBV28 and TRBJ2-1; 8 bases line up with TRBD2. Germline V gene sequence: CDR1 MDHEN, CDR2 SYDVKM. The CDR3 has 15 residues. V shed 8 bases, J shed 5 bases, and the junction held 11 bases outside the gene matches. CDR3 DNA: TGTGCCAGCCTATCACCGGGACTAGTCCACAATGAGCAGTTCTTC. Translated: CASLSPGLVHNEQFF.

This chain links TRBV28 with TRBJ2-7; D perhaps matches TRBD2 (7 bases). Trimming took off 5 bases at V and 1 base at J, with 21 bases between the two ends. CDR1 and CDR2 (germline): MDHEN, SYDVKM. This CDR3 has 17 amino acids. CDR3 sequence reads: CASSPQGRGTVSYEQYF. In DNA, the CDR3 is TGTGCCAGCAGTCCCCAAGGGAGGGGGACGGTTTCCTACGAGCAGTACTTC.

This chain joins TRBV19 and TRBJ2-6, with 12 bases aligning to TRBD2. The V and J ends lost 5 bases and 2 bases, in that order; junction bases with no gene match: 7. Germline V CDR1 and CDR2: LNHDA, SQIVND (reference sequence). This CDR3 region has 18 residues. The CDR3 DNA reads TGTGCCAGTAGTGAAAGACTAGCGGGAGAGGCTGGGGCCAACGTCCTGACTTTC. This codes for CASSERLAGEAGANVLTF.

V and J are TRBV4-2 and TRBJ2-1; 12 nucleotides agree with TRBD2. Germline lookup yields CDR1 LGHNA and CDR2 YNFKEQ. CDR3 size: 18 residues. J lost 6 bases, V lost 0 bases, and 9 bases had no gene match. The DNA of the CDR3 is TGTGCCAGCAGCCAAGATCGGGCTAGCGGGAGGGGTGGCAATGAGCAGTTCTTC. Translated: CASSQDRASGRGGNEQFF.

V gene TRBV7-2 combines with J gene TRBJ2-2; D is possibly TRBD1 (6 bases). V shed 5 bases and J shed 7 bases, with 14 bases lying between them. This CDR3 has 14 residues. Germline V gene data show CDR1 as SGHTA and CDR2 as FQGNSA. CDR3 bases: TGTGCCAGCAGCCAGGGGCAGGTTGGCGGGGAGCTGTTTTTT. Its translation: CASSQGQVGGELFF.

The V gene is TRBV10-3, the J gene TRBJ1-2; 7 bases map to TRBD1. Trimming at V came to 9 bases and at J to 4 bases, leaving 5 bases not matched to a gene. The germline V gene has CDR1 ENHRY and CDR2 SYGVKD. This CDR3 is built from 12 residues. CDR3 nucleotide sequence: TGTGCCATAACGACAGGGCTCTATGGCTACACCTTC. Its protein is CAITTGLYGYTF.

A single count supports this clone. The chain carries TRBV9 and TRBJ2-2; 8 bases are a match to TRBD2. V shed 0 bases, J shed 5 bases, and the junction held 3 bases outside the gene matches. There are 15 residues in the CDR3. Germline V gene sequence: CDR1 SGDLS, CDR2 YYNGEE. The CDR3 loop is CASSVDSGITGELFF. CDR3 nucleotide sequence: TGTGCCAGCAGCGTAGATAGCGGGATAACCGGGGAGCTGTTTTTT.

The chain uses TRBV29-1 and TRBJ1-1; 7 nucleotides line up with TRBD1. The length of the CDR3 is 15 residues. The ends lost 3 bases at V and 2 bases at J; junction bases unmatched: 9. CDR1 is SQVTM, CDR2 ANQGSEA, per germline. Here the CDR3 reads CSVDNLGQRNTEAFF. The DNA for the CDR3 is TGCAGCGTTGATAATCTGGGACAGAGAAACACTGAAGCTTTCTTT.

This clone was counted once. The CDR3 DNA reads TGTGCCAGCAGCGCCTCCGCTGCGGGGCCCCAGCATTTT. It translates to CASSASAAGPQHF. The rearrangement links TRBV9 to TRBJ1-5; D gene uncertain. The CDR3 is 13 amino acids. Germline assignment: CDR1 SGDLS and CDR2 YYNGEE. Trimming stripped 3 bases from V and 9 bases from J, with 13 bases between.

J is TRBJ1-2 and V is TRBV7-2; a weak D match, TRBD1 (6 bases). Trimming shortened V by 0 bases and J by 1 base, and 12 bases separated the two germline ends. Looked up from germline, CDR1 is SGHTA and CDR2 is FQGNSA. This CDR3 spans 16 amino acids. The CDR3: CASSLARRGGNYGYTF. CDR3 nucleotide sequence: TGTGCCAGCAGCTTAGCGCGGAGGGGGGGTAACTATGGCTACACCTTC.

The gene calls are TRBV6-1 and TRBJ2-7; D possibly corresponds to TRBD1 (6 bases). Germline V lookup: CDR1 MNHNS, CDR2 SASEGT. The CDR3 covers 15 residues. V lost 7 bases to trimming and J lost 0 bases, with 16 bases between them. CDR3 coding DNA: TGTGCCAGCAACCCACACAGGGAAAGCTCCTACGAGCAGTACTTC. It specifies CASNPHRESSYEQYF.

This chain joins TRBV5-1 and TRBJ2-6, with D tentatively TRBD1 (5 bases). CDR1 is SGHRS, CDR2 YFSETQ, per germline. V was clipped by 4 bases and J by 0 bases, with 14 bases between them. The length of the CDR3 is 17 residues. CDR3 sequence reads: CASSPLPTASGANVLTF. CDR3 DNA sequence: TGCGCCAGCAGCCCGTTACCGACAGCCTCTGGGGCCAACGTCCTGACTTTC.

CDR3 DNA sequence: TGTGCCAGCGGACGGGACTACACCTTC. Residues: CASGRDYTF. The chain uses TRBV2 and TRBJ1-2; D unresolved. This CDR3 region has 9 residues. CDR1 and CDR2 from the germline V gene are SNHLY and FYNNEI. The V end was cut by 8 bases, the J end by 10 bases, with 8 bases between.

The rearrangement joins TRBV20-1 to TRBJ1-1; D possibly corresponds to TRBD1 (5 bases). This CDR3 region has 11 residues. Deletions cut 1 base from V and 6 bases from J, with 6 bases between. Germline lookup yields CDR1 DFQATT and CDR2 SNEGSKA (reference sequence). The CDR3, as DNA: TGCAGTGCTAGAGTGGGGCCTGAAGCTTTCTTT. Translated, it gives CSARVGPEAFF.

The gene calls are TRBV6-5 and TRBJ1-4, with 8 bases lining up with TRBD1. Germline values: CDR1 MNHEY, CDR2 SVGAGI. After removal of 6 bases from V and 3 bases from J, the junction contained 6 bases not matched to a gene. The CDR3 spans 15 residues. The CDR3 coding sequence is TGTGCCAGCAGCGACAGGGGAAGGTCTAATGAAAAACTGTTTTTT. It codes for CASSDRGRSNEKLFF.

CDR3 coding DNA: TGTGCCAGCCGGGACAGTTATTTCCACGAGCAGTACTTC. As protein: CASRDSYFHEQYF. V usage is TRBV7-9 and J usage is TRBJ2-7; 7 bases are a match to TRBD1. CDR3 size: 13 residues. Trimming cost V 8 bases and J 5 bases; bases outside gene matches: 9. The germline V gene encodes CDR1 SEHNR and CDR2 FQNEAQ (reference sequence).

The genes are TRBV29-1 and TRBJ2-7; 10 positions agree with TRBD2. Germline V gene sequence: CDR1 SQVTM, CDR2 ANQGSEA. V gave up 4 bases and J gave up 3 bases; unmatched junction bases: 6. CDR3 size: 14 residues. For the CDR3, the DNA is TGCAGCGTTGTTAGACTAGCGGGCAACTACGAGCAGTACTTC. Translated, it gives CSVVRLAGNYEQYF.

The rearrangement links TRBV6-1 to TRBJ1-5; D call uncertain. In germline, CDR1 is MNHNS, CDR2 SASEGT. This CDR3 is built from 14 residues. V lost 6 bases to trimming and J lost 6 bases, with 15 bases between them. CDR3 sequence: CASSQRRGGQPQHF. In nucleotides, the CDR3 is TGTGCCAGCAGCCAACGGAGAGGAGGTCAGCCCCAGCATTTT.

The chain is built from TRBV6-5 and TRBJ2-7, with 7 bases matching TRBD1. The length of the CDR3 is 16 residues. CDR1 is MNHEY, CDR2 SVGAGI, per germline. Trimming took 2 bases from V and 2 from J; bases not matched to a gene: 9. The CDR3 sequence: CASSYLGQLNPYEQYF. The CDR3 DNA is TGTGCCAGCAGTTACCTGGGACAGCTAAATCCCTACGAGCAGTACTTC.

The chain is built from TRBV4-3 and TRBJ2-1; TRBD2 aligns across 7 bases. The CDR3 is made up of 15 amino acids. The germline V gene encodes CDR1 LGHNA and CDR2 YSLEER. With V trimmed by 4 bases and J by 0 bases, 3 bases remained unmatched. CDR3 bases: TGCGCCAGCAGCCTGGGCGGGAGCTCCTACAATGAGCAGTTCTTC. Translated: CASSLGGSSYNEQFF.

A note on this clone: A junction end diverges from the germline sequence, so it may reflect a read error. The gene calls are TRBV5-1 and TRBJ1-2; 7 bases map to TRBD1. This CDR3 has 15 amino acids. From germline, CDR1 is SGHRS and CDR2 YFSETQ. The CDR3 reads CASSPRQGRGYGYPF. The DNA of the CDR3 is TGCGCCAGCAGCCCCAGACAGGGAAGAGGGTATGGCTACCCCTTC.

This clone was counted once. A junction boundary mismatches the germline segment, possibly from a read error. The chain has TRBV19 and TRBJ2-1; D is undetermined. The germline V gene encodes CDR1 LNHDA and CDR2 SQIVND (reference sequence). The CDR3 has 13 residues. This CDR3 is CVSSMRSRNEQFF. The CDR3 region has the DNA TGTGTCAGTAGTATGCGGTCTAGAAATGAGCAGTTCTTC.

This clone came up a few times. As DNA, the CDR3 is TGTGCCATCTGGGGGGGGCTAACTGAAGCTTTCTTT. Its protein product is CAIWGGLTEAFF. The gene calls are TRBV10-3 and TRBJ1-1; D might be TRBD1 (6 bases). CDR1 is ENHRY and CDR2 is SYGVKD in the germline V gene. Trimming left V 8 bases short and J 5 bases short, with 12 bases between. The CDR3 consists of 12 residues.

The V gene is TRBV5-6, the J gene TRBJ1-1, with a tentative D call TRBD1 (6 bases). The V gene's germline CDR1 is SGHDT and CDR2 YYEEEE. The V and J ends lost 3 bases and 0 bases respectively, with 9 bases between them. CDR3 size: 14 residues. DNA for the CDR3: TGTGCCAGCAGCTGGGACACGTTGAACACTGAAGCTTTCTTT. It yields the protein CASSWDTLNTEAFF. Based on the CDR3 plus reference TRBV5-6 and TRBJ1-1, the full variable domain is DAGVTQSPTHLIKTRGQQVTLRCSPKSGHDTVSWYQQALGQGPQFIFQYYEEEERQRGNFPDRFSGHQFPNYSSELNVNALLLGDSALYLCASSWDTLNTEAFFGQGTRLTVV.

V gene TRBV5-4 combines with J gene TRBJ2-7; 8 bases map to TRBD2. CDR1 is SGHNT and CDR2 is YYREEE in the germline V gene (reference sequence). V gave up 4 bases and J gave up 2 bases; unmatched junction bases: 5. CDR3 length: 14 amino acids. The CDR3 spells CASSREGITYEQYF. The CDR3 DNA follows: TGTGCCAGCAGCCGGGAGGGGATCACCTACGAGCAGTACTTC.

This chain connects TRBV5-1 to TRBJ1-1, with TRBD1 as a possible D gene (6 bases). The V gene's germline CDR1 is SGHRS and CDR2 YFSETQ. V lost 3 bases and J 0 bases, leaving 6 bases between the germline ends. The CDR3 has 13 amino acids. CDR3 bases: TGCGCCAGCAGCTGGACAGTGAACACTGAAGCTTTCTTT. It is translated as CASSWTVNTEAFF.

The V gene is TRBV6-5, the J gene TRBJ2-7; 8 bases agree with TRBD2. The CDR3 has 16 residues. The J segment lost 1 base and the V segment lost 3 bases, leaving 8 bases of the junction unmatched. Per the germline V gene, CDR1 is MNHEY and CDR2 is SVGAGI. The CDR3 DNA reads TGTGCCAGCAGTTATAAGGGCGGGAGGCCTTCCTACGAGCAGTACTTC. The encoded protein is CASSYKGGRPSYEQYF.